This entry lists 10 T cell receptor beta chains sequenced from one sample in a study of Graves' ophthalmopathy and Graves' hyperthyroidism. RNA transcripts were the source from which TCR beta CDR3 regions were amplified. An opening RT-PCR round employed HTBI primers and preceded a second-round multiplex PCR. TCRdb independently ran MiXCR on the multiplex PCR reads; one entry per CDR3 protein. The table shows 500,000 to 800,000 distinct CDR3 sequences, with about 38% occurring only once. Sequencing was performed on peripheral blood. These receptors all come from an adult man with Graves' ophthalmopathy.

This clonotype was counted ten times or more. This chain uses TRBV19 with TRBJ2-7; 8 bases fit TRBD1. V gave up 5 bases and J gave up 7 bases; unmatched junction bases: 13. CDR3 length equals 15 residues. Germline assignment: CDR1 LNHDA and CDR2 SQIVND (reference sequence). CDR3 in DNA: TGTGCCAGTAGTTCACAGGGGGACCTGATCCGTGAGCAGTACTTC. Translation gives CASSSQGDLIREQYF.

On this clonotype: This clone may be a read error of a much larger clone one base away. The chain combines TRBV7-9 with TRBJ1-1, with 8 bases that match TRBD1. Germline V gene data show CDR1 as SEHNR and CDR2 as FQNEAQ (reference sequence). The CDR3 covers 14 residues. CDR3 DNA: TGTGCCGGCAGCATCGGGACAGGGAACACTGAAGCTTTCTTT. Translation: CAGSIGTGNTEAFF.

The chain is built from TRBV5-1 and TRBJ2-5, with D perhaps TRBD1 or TRBD2 (6 bases each). Germline V gene lookup returns CDR1 SGHRS and CDR2 YFSETQ. V lost 7 bases, J lost 4 bases, and 14 bases lay in between. This CDR3 spans 13 amino acids. The CDR3 loop reads CASGLQGGETQYF. The CDR3 DNA is TGCGCCAGCGGACTACAGGGTGGAGAGACCCAGTACTTC. Drawing the rest from reference TRBV5-1 and TRBJ2-5, the complete variable domain is KAGVTQTPRYLIKTRGQQVTLSCSPISGHRSVSWYQQTPGQGLQFLFEYFSETQRNKGNFPGRFSGRQFSNSRSEMNVSTLELGDSALYLCASGLQGGETQYFGPGTRLLVL.

The chain uses TRBV24-1 and TRBJ1-5, with TRBD1 matching over 7 bases. Trimming removed 0 bases from V and 2 bases from J; junction bases left unmatched: 0. Germline CDR1 reads KGHDR; CDR2 reads SFDVKD. This CDR3 is 15 amino acids long. The CDR3 region is CATSDLGQGNQPQHF. The CDR3 nucleotides read TGTGCCACCAGTGATTTGGGACAGGGCAATCAGCCCCAGCATTTT.

The chain carries TRBV10-3 and TRBJ2-7; tentative D call: TRBD2 (6 bases). CDR3 length equals 15 residues. CDR1 and CDR2 (germline): ENHRY, SYGVKD. Trimming took 10 bases from V and 1 from J, leaving 20 bases between them. The chain's CDR3 is CASGVASGGSYEQYF. CDR3 nucleotides: TGTGCCAGCGGGGTAGCGTCTGGGGGATCCTACGAGCAGTACTTC.

This chain connects TRBV5-4 to TRBJ2-7; D not resolved. This CDR3 contains 16 residues. The germline gives CDR1 SGHNT, CDR2 YYREEE (reference sequence). Trimming took off 4 bases at V and 2 bases at J, with 19 bases between the two ends. The CDR3 reads CASSQVGGPGPYEQYF. The CDR3 DNA follows: TGTGCCAGCAGCCAAGTGGGCGGACCGGGTCCCTACGAGCAGTACTTC.

The chain employs TRBV20-1 and TRBJ2-7, with TRBD2 matching over 7 bases. From germline, CDR1 is DFQATT and CDR2 SNEGSKA (reference sequence). After removal of 1 base from V and 1 base from J, the junction contained 7 bases not matched to a gene. The CDR3 sequence is 15 residues long. This CDR3 reads CSARGVGGTSYEQYF. CDR3 in DNA: TGCAGTGCTAGAGGTGTCGGGGGGACTTCCTACGAGCAGTACTTC.

This clonotype was counted only a few times. The CDR3 reads CASSYTAGEQYF. The CDR3 nucleotides are TGTGCCAGCAGTTACACAGCGGGTGAGCAGTACTTC. The V and J genes are TRBV6-2 or TRBV6-3 and TRBJ2-7, with TRBD2 as a possible D gene (6 bases). Germline V CDR1 and CDR2: MNHEY, SVGEGT. The CDR3 spans 12 residues. V gave up 2 bases and J gave up 7 bases, with 9 bases separating them.

The rearrangement uses TRBV12-3 or TRBV12-4 and TRBJ2-5; tentatively, D is TRBD1 or TRBD2 (5 bases each). The CDR3 is made up of 17 amino acids. The germline V and J ends were trimmed by 5 bases and 2 bases, with 21 bases remaining between them. The CDR3 DNA sequence: TGTGCCAGCAGTCGGGTTAGGACTGGGACCGCTCAAGAGACCCAGTACTTC. This sequence encodes CASSRVRTGTAQETQYF.

This clonotype has only one observation. The junction departs from the called germline gene at one end, perhaps through a read error. The chain recombines TRBV10-2 with TRBJ2-7; maybe TRBD1 (6 bases). This CDR3 is built from 13 residues. Germline lookup yields CDR1 WSHSY and CDR2 SAAADI. CDR3 sequence (DNA): TGTGCCAGCAGTGAAAACAGGGCCCACGAGCGGTACTTC. Residues: CASSENRAHERYF.